These 5 T cell receptor beta chains were all obtained from the same sample, sequenced in a study of spatial heterogeneity in lung cancer. Time point of the sample: blood at routine non-recurrence follow-up after resection. No cells were sorted before sequencing. The whole RNA sequenced was extracted from tumor, nontumor lung or frozen PBMC. MiXCR, applied by TCRdb to the 5' RACE reads, yields one record per CDR3 protein. The table shows approximately 50,000 distinct CDR3 sequences, with around 6.7% occurring only once. The sample consisted of PBMCs, taken at follow-up. These receptors originate from a female donor with early-stage non-small cell lung cancer.

The rearrangement links TRBV7-2 to TRBJ2-2, with 8 bases identical to TRBD1. Germline CDR1 reads SGHTA; CDR2 reads FQGNSA. J gave up 7 bases and V 0 bases, and 4 bases lay outside the gene matches. This CDR3 has 15 amino acids. DNA for the CDR3: TGTGCCAGCAGCTTAGCGACAGGGGAAGGCGGGGAGCTGTTTTTT. Residues: CASSLATGEGGELFF.

There are a few counts of this clonotype. This sequence joins TRBV3-1 and TRBJ2-5, with no clear D. CDR3 size: 16 residues. Germline CDR1 is LGHDT and CDR2 is YNNKEL (reference sequence). The germline V and J ends were trimmed by 5 bases and 1 base, with 17 bases remaining between them. Here the CDR3 reads CASSASPLLGQETQYF. Here the CDR3 DNA reads TGTGCCAGCAGCGCGAGCCCCCTGTTAGGCCAAGAGACCCAGTACTTC.

By share of the sample, this clonotype is medium-sized (0.01 to 0.1%). This chain joins TRBV12-3 or TRBV12-4 and TRBJ1-6, with TRBD1 matching 7 bases. This CDR3 comprises 14 residues. The V segment lost 3 bases and the J segment 8 bases; nucleotides outside the gene matches: 4. The CDR3 DNA follows: TGTGCCAGCAGTTTTGGGACAGAGTATTCACCCCTCCACTTT. This translates into CASSFGTEYSPLHF.

Many counts were recorded for this clonotype. The rearrangement uses TRBV7-2 and TRBJ1-6, with 7 bases identical to TRBD1. Germline trimming cut 5 bases from V and 7 bases from J; bases unmatched to any gene: 14. The CDR3 totals 17 residues. Germline-derived CDR1 and CDR2 are SGHTA and FQGNSA. CDR3 coding DNA: TGTGCCAGCAGCCCTCTGGGGACAGATTTTAAAAATTCACCCCTCCACTTT. Its translation: CASSPLGTDFKNSPLHF.

This clonotype has a count of ten or more. This chain links TRBV11-2 with TRBJ2-5; no firm D call. The CDR3 is made up of 13 amino acids. Germline CDR1 reads SGHAT; CDR2 reads FQNNGV. V lost 5 bases, J lost 3 bases, and 10 bases lay in between. The DNA of the CDR3 is TGTGCCAGCAGCCCCAGCCCCGAAGAGACCCAGTACTTC. Translated, it gives CASSPSPEETQYF.